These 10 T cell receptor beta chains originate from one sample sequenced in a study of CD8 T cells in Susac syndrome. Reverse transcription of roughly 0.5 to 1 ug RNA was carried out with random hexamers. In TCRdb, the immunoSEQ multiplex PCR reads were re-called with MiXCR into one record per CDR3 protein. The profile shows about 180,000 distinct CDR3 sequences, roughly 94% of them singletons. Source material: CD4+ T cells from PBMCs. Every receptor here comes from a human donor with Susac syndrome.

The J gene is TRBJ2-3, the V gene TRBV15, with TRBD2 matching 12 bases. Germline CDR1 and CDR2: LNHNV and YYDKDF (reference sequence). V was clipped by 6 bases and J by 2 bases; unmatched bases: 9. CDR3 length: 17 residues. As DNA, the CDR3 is TGTGCCACCAGAGACGGACTAGCGGGGCAGATCACAGATACGCAGTATTTT. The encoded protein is CATRDGLAGQITDTQYF.

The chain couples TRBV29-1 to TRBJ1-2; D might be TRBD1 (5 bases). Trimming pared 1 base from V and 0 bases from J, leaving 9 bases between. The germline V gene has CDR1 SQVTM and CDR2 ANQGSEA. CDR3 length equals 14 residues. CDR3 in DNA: TGCAGCGTTGAAGGCCAGGGAGCTAACTATGGCTACACCTTC. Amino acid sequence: CSVEGQGANYGYTF.

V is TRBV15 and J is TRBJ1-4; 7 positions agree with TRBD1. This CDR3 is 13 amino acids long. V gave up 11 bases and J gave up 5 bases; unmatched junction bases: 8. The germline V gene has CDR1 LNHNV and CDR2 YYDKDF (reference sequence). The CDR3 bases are TGTGCCGCTGGGGACAGAGTGAATGAAAAACTGTTTTTT. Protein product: CAAGDRVNEKLFF.

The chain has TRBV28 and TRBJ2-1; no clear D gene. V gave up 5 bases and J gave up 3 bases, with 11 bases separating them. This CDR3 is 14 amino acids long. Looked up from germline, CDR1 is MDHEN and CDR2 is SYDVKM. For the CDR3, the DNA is TGTGCCAGCAGTCCCTCGGACCTCTACAATGAGCAGTTCTTC. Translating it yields CASSPSDLYNEQFF.

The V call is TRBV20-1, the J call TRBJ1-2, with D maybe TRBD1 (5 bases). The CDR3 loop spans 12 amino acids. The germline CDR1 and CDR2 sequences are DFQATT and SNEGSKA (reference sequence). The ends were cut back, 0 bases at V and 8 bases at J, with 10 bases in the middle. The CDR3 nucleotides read TGCAGTGCTAGAGAAGGGACCAACGGCTACACCTTC. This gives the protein CSAREGTNGYTF.

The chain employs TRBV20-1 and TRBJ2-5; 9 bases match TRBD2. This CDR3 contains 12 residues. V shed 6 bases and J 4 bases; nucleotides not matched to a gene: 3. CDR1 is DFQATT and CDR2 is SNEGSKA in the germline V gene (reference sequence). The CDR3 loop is CSAAGGPETQYF. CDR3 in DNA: TGCAGTGCGGCGGGGGGGCCAGAGACCCAGTACTTC.

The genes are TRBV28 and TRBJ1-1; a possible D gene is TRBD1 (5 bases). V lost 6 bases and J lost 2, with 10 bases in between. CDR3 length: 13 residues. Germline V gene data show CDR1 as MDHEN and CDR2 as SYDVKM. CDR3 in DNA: TGTGCCAGCAGGGGGGGAGGAAACACTGAAGCTTTCTTT. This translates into CASRGGGNTEAFF. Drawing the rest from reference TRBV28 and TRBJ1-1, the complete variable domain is DVKVTQSSRYLVKRTGEKVFLECVQDMDHENMFWYRQDPGLGLRLIYFSYDVKMKEKGDIPEGYSVSREKKERFSLILESASTNQTSMYLCASRGGGNTEAFFGQGTRLTVV.

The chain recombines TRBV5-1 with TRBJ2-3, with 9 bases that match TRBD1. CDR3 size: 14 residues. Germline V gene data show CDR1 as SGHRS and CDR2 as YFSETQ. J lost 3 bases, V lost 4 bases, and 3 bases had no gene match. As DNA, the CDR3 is TGCGCCAGCAGCGTGGGGACAGGGACAGATACGCAGTATTTT. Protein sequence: CASSVGTGTDTQYF. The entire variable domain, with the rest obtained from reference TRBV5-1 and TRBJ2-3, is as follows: KAGVTQTPRYLIKTRGQQVTLSCSPISGHRSVSWYQQTPGQGLQFLFEYFSETQRNKGNFPGRFSGRQFSNSRSEMNVSTLELGDSALYLCASSVGTGTDTQYFGPGTRLTVL.

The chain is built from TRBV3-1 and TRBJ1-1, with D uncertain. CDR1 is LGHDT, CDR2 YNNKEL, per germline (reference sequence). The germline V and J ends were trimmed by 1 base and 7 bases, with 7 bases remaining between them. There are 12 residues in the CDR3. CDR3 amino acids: CASSQGPVEAFF. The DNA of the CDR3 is TGTGCCAGCAGCCAAGGTCCCGTTGAAGCTTTCTTT.

The CDR3 loop reads CSVEGGAGGYTF. The CDR3 DNA reads as TGCAGCGTCGAGGGGGGGGCAGGGGGCTACACCTTC. The rearrangement links TRBV29-1 to TRBJ1-2, with TRBD1 as a possible D gene (6 bases). The germline V gene has CDR1 SQVTM and CDR2 ANQGSEA. V was shortened by 6 bases and J by 8 bases, with 16 bases between the two germline ends. CDR3 size: 12 residues.